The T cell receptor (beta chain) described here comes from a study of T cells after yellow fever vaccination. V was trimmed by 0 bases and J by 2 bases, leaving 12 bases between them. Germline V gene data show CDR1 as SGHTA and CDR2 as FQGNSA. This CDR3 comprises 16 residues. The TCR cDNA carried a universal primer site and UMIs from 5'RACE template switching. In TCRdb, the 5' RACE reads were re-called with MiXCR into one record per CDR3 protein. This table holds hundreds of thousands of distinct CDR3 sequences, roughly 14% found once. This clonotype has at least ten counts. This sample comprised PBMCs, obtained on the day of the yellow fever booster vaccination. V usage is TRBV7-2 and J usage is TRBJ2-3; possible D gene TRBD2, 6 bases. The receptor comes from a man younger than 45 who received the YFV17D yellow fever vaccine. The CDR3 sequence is CASSLATRSITDTQYF. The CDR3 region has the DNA TGTGCCAGCAGCTTAGCGACTAGGTCCATCACAGATACGCAGTATTTT.